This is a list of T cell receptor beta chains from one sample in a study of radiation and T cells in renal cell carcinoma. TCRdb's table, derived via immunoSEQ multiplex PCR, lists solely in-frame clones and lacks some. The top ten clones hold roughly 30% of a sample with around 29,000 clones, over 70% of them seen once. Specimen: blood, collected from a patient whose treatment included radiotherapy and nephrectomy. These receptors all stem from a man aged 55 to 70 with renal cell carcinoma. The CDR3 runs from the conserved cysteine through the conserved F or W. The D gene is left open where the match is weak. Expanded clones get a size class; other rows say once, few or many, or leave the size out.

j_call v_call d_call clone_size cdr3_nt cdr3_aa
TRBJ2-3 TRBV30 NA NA TGTGCCTGGAGTTCGGACTACACAGATACGCAGTATTTT CAWSSDYTDTQYF
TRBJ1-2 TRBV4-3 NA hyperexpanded TGCGCCAGCAGCCAAGAGGAGGGACGAGTTAATGGCTACACCTTC CASSQEEGRVNGYTF
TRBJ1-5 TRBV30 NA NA TGTGCCTGGAGTGGAGGTTTTAGCAATCAGCCCCAGCATTTT CAWSGGFSNQPQHF
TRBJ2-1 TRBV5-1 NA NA TGCGCCAGCAGCGGAGGGACCAATGAGCAGTTCTTC CASSGGTNEQFF
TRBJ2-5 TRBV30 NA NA TGTGCCTGGAGTATTGCCGGAGAGACCCAGTACTTC CAWSIAGETQYF
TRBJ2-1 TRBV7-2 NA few TGTGCCAGCAGCTTCCGAGGTGGCAATGAGCAGTTCTTC CASSFRGGNEQFF
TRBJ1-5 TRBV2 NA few TGTGCCAGCAGTGCCTGGACGGGAGGAGGTCAGCCCCAGCATTTT CASSAWTGGGQPQHF
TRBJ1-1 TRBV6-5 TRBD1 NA TGTGCCAGCAGCCCAAGACAGGGGAGGACTGAAGCTTTCTTT CASSPRQGRTEAFF
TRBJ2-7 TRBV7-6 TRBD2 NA TGTGCCAGCAGCTTATGGGCTAGCGGAGCCTACGAGCAGTACTTC CASSLWASGAYEQYF
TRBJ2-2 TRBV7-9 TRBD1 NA TGTGCCAGCAGCTCTCGACAGGGGGGCACCGGGGAGCTGTTTTTT CASSSRQGGTGELFF
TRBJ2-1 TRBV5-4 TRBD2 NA TGTGCCAGCAGCCCGGGACTAGCGAGCTCCTACAATGAGCAGTTCTTC CASSPGLASSYNEQFF
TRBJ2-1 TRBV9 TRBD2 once TGTGCCAGCAGCGCCTTAGCGGGGGACAATGAGCAGTTCTTC CASSALAGDNEQFF
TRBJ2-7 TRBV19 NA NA TGTGCCAGTAGTGGACGAGGGTTCGGCGAGCAGTACTTC CASSGRGFGEQYF
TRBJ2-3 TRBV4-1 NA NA TGCGCCAGCAGCCGAACAGGGTCAGATACGCAGTATTTT CASSRTGSDTQYF
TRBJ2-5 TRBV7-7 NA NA TGTGCTAGCAGCTTTGGACAGGGAGGGGAGACCCAGTACTTC CASSFGQGGETQYF
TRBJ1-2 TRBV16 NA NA TGTGCCAGCAGCCAATCAGCAGACTATGGCTACACCTTC CASSQSADYGYTF
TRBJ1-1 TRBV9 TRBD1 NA TGTGCCAGCAGCCCCACAGGGGTAGGAGCTTTCTTT CASSPTGVGAFF
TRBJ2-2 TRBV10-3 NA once TGTGCCATCAGTCGAGCTATGGACACCGGGGAGCTGTTTTTT CAISRAMDTGELFF
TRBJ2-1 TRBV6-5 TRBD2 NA TGTGCCAGCAGTTACTCTGGACTAGCGGGAGCAAATGAGCAGTTCTTC CASSYSGLAGANEQFF
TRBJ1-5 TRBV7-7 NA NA TGTGCCAGCAGCCCGGACCAAAATCAGCCCCAGCATTTT CASSPDQNQPQHF
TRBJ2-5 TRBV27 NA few TGTGCCAGCAGTTTATCGATTGGAGGAGAAGAGACCCAGTACTTC CASSLSIGGEETQYF
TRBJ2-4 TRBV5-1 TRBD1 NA TGCGCCAGCAGCTTCCGGGACAGGGGCTCCCTAGGCAAAAACATTCAGTACTTC CASSFRDRGSLGKNIQYF
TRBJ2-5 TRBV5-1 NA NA TGCGCCAGCAGCCCGGACAGTTGGTACCAAGAGACCCAGTACTTC CASSPDSWYQETQYF
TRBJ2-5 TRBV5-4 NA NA TGTGCCAGCAGCTTTAAAATAGCGGAGACCCAGTACTTC CASSFKIAETQYF
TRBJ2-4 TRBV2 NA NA TGTGCCAGCAGAAGAGACTCCTTGGACTCCCTTCTTGGCATTCAGTACTTC CASRRDSLDSLLGIQYF
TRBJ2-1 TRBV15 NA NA TGTGCCACCAGCAGAGACCTCAAGGGGTACAATGAGCAGTTCTTC CATSRDLKGYNEQFF
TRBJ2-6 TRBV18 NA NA TGTGCCAGCTCACCTTCTAAGGGGAACTCTGGGACCAACGTCCTGACTTTC CASSPSKGNSGTNVLTF
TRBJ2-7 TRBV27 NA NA TGTGCCAGCATCTCCGCGGGTCGCGAGCAGTACTTC CASISAGREQYF
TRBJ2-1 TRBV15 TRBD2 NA TGTGCCACCAGCAGACCAAGCGGGAGGGCGGGGAATGAGCAGTTCTTC CATSRPSGRAGNEQFF
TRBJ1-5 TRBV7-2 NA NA TGTGCCAGCAGCTTGCTTGTTCTATGGGACGGTGATAGCAATCAGCCCCAGCATTTT CASSLLVLWDGDSNQPQHF
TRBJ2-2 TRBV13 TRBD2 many TGTGCCAGCAGTAAGGGACTAGCGGGAGTAAGGACCGGGGAGCTGTTTTTT CASSKGLAGVRTGELFF
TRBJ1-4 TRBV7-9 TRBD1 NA TGTGCCAGCAGCTTATTAGGACAGGCAACTAATGAAAAACTGTTTTTT CASSLLGQATNEKLFF